Included here is one TCR beta chain sequence, with context. Unsorted whole blood yielded the total RNA, with T cells left unselected. The CDR3 loop spans 14 amino acids. Germline V CDR1 and CDR2: SGHDT, YYEEEE. Reanalyzing the 5' RACE reads, TCRdb keeps one entry per CDR3 protein, without DNA. The listing contains 300,000 to 400,000 distinct CDR3 sequences. These data originate in a study of monozygotic twins with inflammatory bowel disease. The chain links TRBV5-6 to TRBJ1-1; TCRdb gives TRBD1 as the D gene, but with no DNA this cannot be confirmed. The material sequenced was blood. The clonotype originates from a human donor with ulcerative colitis or Crohn's disease, or a healthy co-twin of an affected twin (not recorded which). The CDR3 loop reads CASSPGDRNTEAFF.